The 21 T cell receptor beta chains in this list originate from one sample, sequenced in a study of shared clonotypes between healthy human individuals. Only in-frame clones appear in the TCRdb table, and some are missing; sequencing was by immunoSEQ multiplex PCR. Of some 740,000 clones listed, approximately 92% were seen once; the top ten hold 24%. Naive CD8 isolation took CD45RO-negative cells positively selected for CCR7 and excluded terminally differentiated effector memory CD45RA+ cells. The specimen was naive CD8+ T cells sorted from blood. The receptor set was obtained from a man aged 30 to 45 in good health.

This sequence joins TRBV27 and TRBJ2-7; no clear D gene. CDR3 length: 14 amino acids. CDR1 is MNHEY and CDR2 is SMNVEV in the germline V gene (reference sequence). V lost 4 bases and J lost 0, with 10 bases in between. The CDR3 nucleotides read TGTGCCAGCAGTTCTTGGACGGTCTCCTACGAGCAGTACTTC. Translating gives CASSSWTVSYEQYF.

This clone showed up just once. The chain uses TRBV14 and TRBJ2-1; D might be TRBD1 (5 bases). This CDR3 is 15 amino acids long. Germline CDR1 SGHDN, CDR2 FVKESK. Deletions cut 0 bases from V and 10 bases from J, with 16 bases between. CDR3 bases: TGTGCCAGCAGCCAAGAGGTGTGGGGCCCGTCCGAGCAGTTCTTC. It encodes CASSQEVWGPSEQFF. Complete variable domain (other parts from reference TRBV14 and TRBJ2-1): EAGVTQFPSHSVIEKGQTVTLRCDPISGHDNLYWYRRVMGKEIKFLLHFVKESKQDESGMPNNRFLAERTGGTYSTLKVQPAELEDSGVYFCASSQEVWGPSEQFFGPGTRLTVL.

V usage is TRBV13 and J usage is TRBJ2-1, with a tentative D call TRBD2 (6 bases). The CDR3 length is 16 residues. CDR1 is PRHDT, CDR2 FYEKMQ, per germline (reference sequence). V gave up 3 bases and J gave up 9 bases, with 21 bases separating them. The CDR3 sequence: CASSFEGLPGEVEQFF. The DNA for the CDR3 is TGTGCCAGCAGCTTTGAGGGCCTCCCGGGAGAGGTTGAGCAGTTCTTC.

This chain links TRBV27 with TRBJ2-7; D is possibly TRBD2 (6 bases). V lost 3 bases, J lost 0 bases, and 9 bases lay in between. The germline gives CDR1 MNHEY, CDR2 SMNVEV (reference sequence). The CDR3 is 14 residues long. The CDR3 coding sequence is TGTGCCAGCAGTTTGGGACTTCACTCCTACGAGCAGTACTTC. Its translation: CASSLGLHSYEQYF.

The V gene is TRBV7-6, the J gene TRBJ2-7; 8 nucleotides agree with TRBD2. CDR3 size: 17 residues. Germline values: CDR1 SGHVS, CDR2 FNYEAQ. The J segment lost 3 bases and the V segment lost 3 bases, leaving 13 bases of the junction unmatched. In nucleotides, the CDR3 is TGTGCCAGCAGCTTGGAGCTGGGGGCGGGAGGTCTCTACGAGCAGTACTTC. It yields the protein CASSLELGAGGLYEQYF. The full variable domain, in which reference TRBV7-6 and TRBJ2-7 provide the parts outside the CDR3, is GAGVSQSPRYKVTKRGQDVALRCDPISGHVSLYWYRQALGQGPEFLTYFNYEAQQDKSGLPNDRFSAERPEGSISTLTIQRTEQRDSAMYRCASSLELGAGGLYEQYFGPGTRLTVT.

This chain uses TRBV21-1 with TRBJ1-4. TRBV21-1 represents a pseudogene. The CDR3 spans 15 residues. DNA of the CDR3: TGTGCCAGCAGCAAAGTAAGGAACATAAATGAAAAACTGTTTTTT. It specifies CASSKVRNINEKLFF.

The gene calls are TRBV28 and TRBJ2-7; D gene uncertain. Per germline, CDR1 MDHEN and CDR2 SYDVKM. The CDR3 has 14 amino acids. The germline V and J ends were trimmed by 5 bases and 3 bases, with 14 bases remaining between them. CDR3 sequence: CASSLHRLLYEQYF. CDR3 DNA sequence: TGTGCCAGCAGTCTTCACAGACTGCTCTACGAGCAGTACTTC.

The CDR3 here is CASSFEGDQPQHF. The CDR3 region has the DNA TGTGCCAGCAGCTTTGAGGGAGATCAGCCCCAGCATTTT. This chain joins TRBV7-9 and TRBJ1-5; D is ambiguous. The CDR3 runs 13 residues. Germline CDR1 reads SEHNR; CDR2 reads FQNEAQ (reference sequence). Trimming shortened V by 3 bases and J by 5 bases, and 8 bases separated the two germline ends.

The rearrangement uses TRBV9 and TRBJ2-2, with 8 bases lining up with TRBD1. V shed 2 bases, J shed 1 base, and the junction held 4 bases outside the gene matches. The CDR3 consists of 16 residues. In germline, CDR1 is SGDLS, CDR2 YYNGEE. The DNA of the CDR3 is TGTGCCAGCAGCGTTACCGGGACAGGGAACACCGGGGAGCTGTTTTTT. It yields the protein CASSVTGTGNTGELFF.

This chain connects TRBV7-6 to TRBJ2-6; D uncertain. V gave up 2 bases and J gave up 2 bases, with 7 bases separating them. Germline CDR1 reads SGHVS; CDR2 reads FNYEAQ. The CDR3 extends over 15 amino acids. The CDR3 DNA follows: TGTGCCAGCAGCTTATCCACGCCTGGGGCCAACGTCCTGACTTTC. Translation: CASSLSTPGANVLTF.

CDR3 DNA: TGTGCCAGCAGCCATTTGTCCGGGGTCAACAATGAGCAGTTCTTC. This codes for CASSHLSGVNNEQFF. The genes are TRBV14 and TRBJ2-1; D might be TRBD2 (5 bases). CDR3 length: 15 amino acids. Trimming shortened V by 3 bases and J by 5 bases, and 14 bases separated the two germline ends. Germline values: CDR1 SGHDN, CDR2 FVKESK.

This clone was counted only a few times. The chain links TRBV19 to TRBJ1-1; D not resolved. The CDR3 runs to 15 residues. The germline V gene has CDR1 LNHDA and CDR2 SQIVND (reference sequence). Trimming took 0 bases from V and 5 from J, leaving 13 bases between them. The CDR3: CASSIDVSHGTEAFF. The CDR3 DNA follows: TGTGCCAGTAGTATAGATGTAAGCCATGGGACTGAAGCTTTCTTT.

In its sample, this clone was seen once. The chain recombines TRBV15 with TRBJ2-2; no clear D gene. The germline gives CDR1 LNHNV, CDR2 YYDKDF (reference sequence). This CDR3 contains 18 residues. V was shortened by 0 bases and J by 0 bases, with 14 bases between the two germline ends. CDR3 residues: CATSRDRSPNTNTGELFF. As DNA, the CDR3 is TGTGCCACCAGCAGAGATAGGTCCCCGAATACGAACACCGGGGAGCTGTTTTTT.

The chain recombines TRBV7-9 with TRBJ1-1; 9 nucleotides agree with TRBD1. V was pared by 6 bases and J by 1 base, with 9 bases of the junction left unmatched. The CDR3 has 16 amino acids. Germline V gene data show CDR1 as SEHNR and CDR2 as FQNEAQ (reference sequence). The CDR3 loop is CASRPTAGQGNTEAFF. The CDR3 nucleotides are TGTGCCAGCAGGCCAACCGCGGGACAGGGGAACACTGAAGCTTTCTTT. The full variable domain, completed using reference TRBV7-9 and TRBJ1-1, is DTGVSQNPRHKITKRGQNVTFRCDPISEHNRLYWYRQTLGQGPEFLTYFQNEAQLEKSRLLSDRFSAERPKGSFSTLEIQRTEQGDSAMYLCASRPTAGQGNTEAFFGQGTRLTVV.

The V gene is TRBV10-1, the J gene TRBJ2-3; D is ambiguous. Trimming cost V 0 bases and J 5 bases, with 12 bases left between them. From germline, CDR1 is WNHNN and CDR2 SYGVQD (reference sequence). This CDR3 has 15 amino acids. The CDR3 DNA sequence: TGCGCCAGCAGTGAGTCGCAGAGCTGGGGAGATACGCAGTATTTT. It is translated as CASSESQSWGDTQYF.

The chain employs TRBV7-3 and TRBJ2-3; a possible D gene is TRBD2 (5 bases). In germline, CDR1 is SGHTA, CDR2 FQGTGA. This CDR3 spans 15 amino acids. V lost 2 bases to trimming and J lost 0 bases, with 9 bases between them. CDR3 protein: CASSLGRTSTDTQYF. The CDR3 bases are TGTGCCAGCAGCTTAGGCCGGACTAGCACAGATACGCAGTATTTT.

This chain joins TRBV6-5 and TRBJ2-7, with TRBD2 matching over 9 bases. CDR3 size: 15 residues. Germline CDR1 and CDR2: MNHEY and SVGAGI. V lost 0 bases, J lost 3 bases, and 3 bases stayed unmatched. The CDR3 coding sequence is TGTGCCAGCAGTTACTCGAAGCGGGGGGACTACGAGCAGTACTTC. Amino acid sequence: CASSYSKRGDYEQYF.

The chain uses TRBV29-1 and TRBJ2-2; D ambiguous. The germline gives CDR1 SQVTM, CDR2 ANQGSEA. Trimming removed 1 base at V and 4 bases at J, with 1 base between. The CDR3 spans 11 residues. The CDR3 DNA is TGCAGCGTTGAAGTCACCGGGGAGCTGTTTTTT. The encoded protein is CSVEVTGELFF.

This clone was recorded a few times. This chain links TRBV7-9 with TRBJ2-5; 8 positions match TRBD1. CDR3 length: 14 residues. Per germline, CDR1 SEHNR and CDR2 FQNEAQ (reference sequence). Unmatched junction bases numbered 3, after V lost 4 bases and J lost 2 bases. CDR3 in DNA: TGTGCCAGCAGCTCCGGACAGGGTCAAGAGACCCAGTACTTC. Its protein product is CASSSGQGQETQYF.

V gene TRBV7-6 combines with J gene TRBJ1-3, with a weak D call TRBD1 (6 bases). There are 18 residues in the CDR3. V lost 0 bases to trimming and J lost 0 bases, with 15 bases between them. Germline V gene data show CDR1 as SGHVS and CDR2 as FNYEAQ. The CDR3 is CASSLAAPGASSGNTIYF. Written as DNA, the CDR3 is TGTGCCAGCAGCTTAGCGGCGCCGGGGGCCAGCTCTGGAAACACCATATATTTT.

Only one count was recorded for this clone. The rearrangement joins TRBV6-4 to TRBJ2-7, with TRBD1 identical over 12 bases. The CDR3 has 15 amino acids. With V trimmed by 4 bases and J by 6 bases, 7 bases remained unmatched. CDR1 MRHNA and CDR2 SNTAGT come from the germline V gene. The CDR3 region is CASSAKRDRGREQYF. The CDR3 DNA reads TGTGCCAGCAGTGCCAAACGGGACAGGGGGCGCGAGCAGTACTTC.